Listed below are T cell receptor beta chains from one sample, sequenced in a study of T cell responses to AZD1222 COVID-19 vaccine. The data were produced by immunoSEQ multiplex PCR, yet TCRdb's version contains in-frame clones alone and is incomplete. Among 120,000 to 150,000 clones listed, 80% to 90% were seen once. This sample comprised peripheral blood, obtained on day 0 of AZD1222 vaccination. Receptors originate from an adult in good health. Both conserved end residues are part of each CDR3. A D gene is named only where the DNA matches it firmly. A row's size may be missing; if present it is once, few, many or a size class.

clone size | D gene | J gene | V gene | CDR3 length | CDR3 DNA | CDR3 protein
NA | NA | TRBJ2-7 | TRBV12-5 | 16 | TGTGCTAGTGGTTTGGTACTCGGGAAAAACTCCTACGAGCAGTACTTC | CASGLVLGKNSYEQYF
NA | NA | TRBJ2-1 | TRBV7-3 | 14 | TGTGCCAGCAGTCCTTGGAGTAGTGACAATGAGCAGTTCTTC | CASSPWSSDNEQFF
NA | NA | TRBJ1-3 | TRBV19 | 15 | TGTGCCAGTAGTCTTTCGGGGACCGATGGAAACACCATATATTTT | CASSLSGTDGNTIYF
NA | NA | TRBJ1-1 | TRBV29-1 | 14 | TGCAGCGCCCGCACCGGGGATTTGAACACTGAAGCTTTCTTT | CSARTGDLNTEAFF
NA | NA | TRBJ1-2 | TRBV28 | 14 | TGTGCCAGCAGTTGGGGGAATTCTAACTATGGCTACACCTTC | CASSWGNSNYGYTF
NA | NA | TRBJ1-1 | TRBV7-3 | 13 | TGTGCCAGCAGCTTAACGGCGAACACTGAAGCTTTCTTT | CASSLTANTEAFF
NA | NA | TRBJ1-1 | TRBV19 | 14 | TGTGCCAGTAGTGCCGCAGTAGGCTGGACTGAAGCTTTCTTT | CASSAAVGWTEAFF
once | NA | TRBJ2-7 | TRBV2 | 13 | TGTGCCAGTTCATTGGCGGGGACCGGCGAGCAGTACTTC | CASSLAGTGEQYF
NA | NA | TRBJ1-2 | TRBV12-3/TRBV12-4 | 13 | TGTGCCAGCAGGGCTACTGAATACTATGGCTACACCTTC | CASRATEYYGYTF
NA | TRBD1 | TRBJ1-1 | TRBV9 | 13 | TGTGCCAGCAGCGCCACAGGGGAAACTGAAGCTTTCTTT | CASSATGETEAFF
NA | NA | TRBJ1-3 | TRBV6-6 | 14 | TGTGCCAGCACCTCGCCTTTCTCTGGAAACACCATATATTTT | CASTSPFSGNTIYF
once | TRBD1 | TRBJ1-2 | TRBV6-5 | 12 | TGTGCCAGCCGGACAGACAGGGCGAGCTACACCTTC | CASRTDRASYTF
NA | NA | TRBJ1-2 | TRBV5-1 | 13 | TGCGCCAGCACTACAGGAGCGGGGTATGGCTACACCTTC | CASTTGAGYGYTF
NA | NA | TRBJ2-5 | TRBV28 | 15 | TGTGCCAGCAGTACTTACTGGAGGGGTCAAGAGACCCAGTACTTC | CASSTYWRGQETQYF
NA | TRBD1 | TRBJ1-2 | TRBV28 | 17 | TGTGCCAGCAGTTTTAGACAGGGAACCAGGGGTTTCTATGGCTACACCTTC | CASSFRQGTRGFYGYTF
once | NA | TRBJ1-2 | TRBV4-3 | 16 | TGCGCCAGCAGCCAAGAAGGTTTGCGGGCAGGCTATGGCTACACCTTC | CASSQEGLRAGYGYTF
NA | NA | TRBJ1-1 | TRBV3-1/TRBV3-2 | 14 | TGTGCCAGCACACTCTATGGGAAGAACACTGAAGCTTTCTTT | CASTLYGKNTEAFF
few | TRBD1 | TRBJ1-2 | TRBV5-6 | 15 | TGTGCCAGCAGCTTGGGGGACAGGAGGGGCTATGGCTACACCTTC | CASSLGDRRGYGYTF
NA | NA | TRBJ1-1 | TRBV6-5 | 15 | TGTGCCAGCAGTTACTCGGGGGGAGAGAACACTGAAGCTTTCTTT | CASSYSGGENTEAFF
NA | NA | TRBJ2-3 | TRBV5-1 | 15 | TGCGCCAGCAGCTTAGGGCGGCAGAAGACAGATACGCAGTATTTT | CASSLGRQKTDTQYF
NA | NA | TRBJ1-2 | TRBV3-1/TRBV3-2 | 14 | TGTGCCAGCAGCCAGCTTACAGGGTACCGTGGCTACACCTTC | CASSQLTGYRGYTF
NA | NA | TRBJ1-6 | TRBV2 | 14 | TGTGCCAGTCGCCGGTGGGCCAGTAATTCACCCCTCCACTTT | CASRRWASNSPLHF
NA | TRBD2 | TRBJ2-1 | TRBV9 | 15 | TGTGCCAGCACCGAAGCGGGAGACTTCTACAATGAGCAGTTCTTC | CASTEAGDFYNEQFF
NA | NA | TRBJ1-1 | TRBV16 | 16 | TGTGCCAGCAGCCAATCAAGTCAGGGTAGGGACACTGAAGCTTTCTTT | CASSQSSQGRDTEAFF
once | NA | TRBJ2-2 | TRBV5-1 | 15 | TGCGCCAGCATACCAGCCAACATCGACACCGGGGAGCTGTTTTTT | CASIPANIDTGELFF
NA | NA | TRBJ1-5 | TRBV10-2 | 13 | TGCGCCAGCAGAAACAATGATGGGGCCCCCCAGCATTTT | CASRNNDGAPQHF
NA | TRBD2 | TRBJ2-3 | TRBV4-2 | 22 | TGTGCCAGCAGCCAACAACAAGTCACTAGCGGGAGGGCCCGGGTCAGCACAGATACGCAGTATTTT | CASSQQQVTSGRARVSTDTQYF
NA | NA | TRBJ1-1 | TRBV12-5 | 11 | TGTGCTAGTGGCATGGGACGGGAAGCTTTCTTT | CASGMGREAFF
NA | NA | TRBJ2-7 | TRBV18 | 14 | TGTGCCAGCTCACCCCGGACCCTCGGCCACGAGCAGTACTTC | CASSPRTLGHEQYF
NA | TRBD2 | TRBJ2-1 | TRBV11-3 | 15 | TGTGCCAGCAGTAGGAGCGGGAGCTCCTACAATGAGCAGTTCTTC | CASSRSGSSYNEQFF
NA | NA | TRBJ2-7 | TRBV23-1 | 13 | TGCGCCAGCAGTCCTTCAGACTTCCACGAGCAGTACTTC | CASSPSDFHEQYF
NA | NA | TRBJ1-2 | TRBV28 | 15 | TGTGCCAGCAGTCTCCCCCGACAGAGAGGCTATGGCTACACCTTC | CASSLPRQRGYGYTF
NA | NA | TRBJ2-7 | TRBV7-2 | 16 | TGTGCCAGCAGCCCACACCCCAGGGAGTCCCCTTACGAGCAGTACTTC | CASSPHPRESPYEQYF
once | NA | TRBJ1-2 | TRBV9 | 15 | TGTGCCAGCAGCGTATCCTTAGGGACCGCGGAAGGCTACACCTTC | CASSVSLGTAEGYTF
NA | NA | TRBJ1-4 | TRBV4-3 | 17 | TGCGCCAGCAGCCAAGCTTGGGCATTACGAACTAATGAAAAACTGTTTTTT | CASSQAWALRTNEKLFF
NA | TRBD2 | TRBJ2-5 | TRBV9 | 21 | TGTGCCAGCAGCCCCCACCCCCTCCAAAGCGGGAGGGCCAGAGGGGAAGAGACCCAGTACTTC | CASSPHPLQSGRARGEETQYF
NA | TRBD2 | TRBJ2-7 | TRBV15 | 15 | TGTGCCACCAGCAGAGTACCTAGCGGAGCCTACGAGCAGTACTTC | CATSRVPSGAYEQYF
few | NA | TRBJ2-3 | TRBV12-3/TRBV12-4 | 11 | TGTGCCAGCACCTTGTCAGATACGCAGTATTTT | CASTLSDTQYF
NA | NA | TRBJ2-7 | TRBV11-2 | 12 | TGTGCCAGCAGCACCCGGGACTACGAGCAGTACTTC | CASSTRDYEQYF
NA | NA | TRBJ2-2 | TRBV6-4 | 14 | TGTGCCAGCAGTGACTCCTTTGGGACCGGGGAGCTGTTTTTT | CASSDSFGTGELFF